These 31 T cell receptor beta chains originate from one sample sequenced in a study of blood T cell repertoires in COVID-19. TCRdb's table, derived via immunoSEQ multiplex PCR, lists solely in-frame clones and lacks some. There are roughly 180,000 clones in the sample; roughly 78% occur only once, and more than 6.5% lies in the top ten. The sample comprised peripheral blood. These receptors were taken from a woman aged 60-75 years with COVID-19, enrolled during active disease.

This clone was found once. The chain links TRBV6-1 to TRBJ1-3; D ambiguous. Trimming took 3 bases from V and 0 from J, leaving 12 bases between them. Germline V CDR1 and CDR2: MNHNS, SASEGT. The CDR3 length is 16 residues. Here the CDR3 DNA reads TGTGCCAGCAGTGACCGTAGTACCGTCTCTGGAAACACCATATATTTT. Its protein is CASSDRSTVSGNTIYF.

The genes are TRBV27 and TRBJ1-4, with D perhaps TRBD1 (5 bases). Deletions cut 0 bases from V and 8 bases from J, with 10 bases between. The length of the CDR3 is 14 residues. Germline V gives CDR1 MNHEY, CDR2 SMNVEV (reference sequence). The CDR3 nucleotides are TGTGCCAGCAGTTTATCGGGACTCGGGGAAAAACTGTTTTTT. Protein sequence: CASSLSGLGEKLFF.

This clone showed up just a few times. V usage is TRBV25-1 and J usage is TRBJ2-5; D unclear. CDR1 and CDR2 (germline): MGHDK, SYGVNS. V lost 4 bases to trimming and J lost 5 bases, with 11 bases between them. This CDR3 spans 13 amino acids. The CDR3 coding sequence is TGTGCCAGCAGTGGGAAGTTCAGGGAGACCCAGTACTTC. This encodes CASSGKFRETQYF.

The chain recombines TRBV12-5 with TRBJ2-2; TRBD2 agrees at 12 bases. CDR3 length equals 19 residues. The germline V gene has CDR1 LGHNT and CDR2 FRNRAP. J lost 5 bases, V lost 6 bases, and 16 bases had no gene match. The CDR3 here is CASGFSRGLAGGGTGELFF. The CDR3 coding sequence is TGTGCTAGTGGGTTTTCCCGCGGCCTAGCGGGAGGGGGTACCGGGGAGCTGTTTTTT.

The chain has TRBV29-1 and TRBJ2-2; 8 positions agree with TRBD2. The J segment lost 5 bases and the V segment lost 6 bases, leaving 5 bases of the junction unmatched. Germline V gene lookup returns CDR1 SQVTM and CDR2 ANQGSEA. The CDR3 extends over 13 amino acids. For the CDR3, the DNA is TGCAGCGTCGCGCGGGAGGCGACCGGGGAGCTGTTTTTT. This codes for CSVAREATGELFF.

This clone occurred a few times. The DNA for the CDR3 is TGTGCCAGCAGTGAAGCATCCCAGGGAATCGGGGAGCTGTTTTTT. Translating gives CASSEASQGIGELFF. V is TRBV2 and J is TRBJ2-2; maybe TRBD1 (5 bases). V was cut by 0 bases and J by 7 bases, with 12 bases left in between. The CDR3 consists of 15 residues. Germline V CDR1 and CDR2: SNHLY, FYNNEI.

This clone was counted once. The chain has TRBV7-3 and TRBJ2-2; TRBD2 agrees at 8 bases. Germline V lookup: CDR1 SGHTA, CDR2 FQGTGA. Trimming cost V 2 bases and J 3 bases; bases outside gene matches: 5. The CDR3 sequence is 16 residues long. CDR3 region: CASSLAGGIDTGELFF. CDR3 coding DNA: TGTGCCAGCAGCTTAGCGGGAGGAATCGACACCGGGGAGCTGTTTTTT.

The gene calls are TRBV7-9 and TRBJ2-5, with D possibly being TRBD1 (5 bases). Trimming removed 2 bases at V and 5 bases at J, with 9 bases between. The CDR3 extends over 13 amino acids. Germline V gene data show CDR1 as SEHNR and CDR2 as FQNEAQ (reference sequence). CDR3 protein: CASSLSGIETQYF. DNA for the CDR3: TGTGCCAGCAGCTTATCAGGGATCGAGACCCAGTACTTC.

The gene calls are TRBV28 and TRBJ1-2; TRBD1 matches 8 bases. Germline CDR1 MDHEN, CDR2 SYDVKM. J was trimmed by 2 bases and V by 2 bases; bases with no gene match: 4. The CDR3 consists of 15 residues. CDR3 residues: CASSLVDRVNYGYTF. Here the CDR3 DNA reads TGTGCCAGCAGTTTAGTGGACAGGGTGAACTATGGCTACACCTTC.

The genes are TRBV18 and TRBJ2-1; D gene ambiguous. The CDR3 covers 15 residues. Germline V gene sequence: CDR1 KGHSH, CDR2 LQKENI. V dropped 0 bases and J dropped 7 bases, with 13 bases sitting between them. CDR3 nucleotides: TGTGCCAGCTCACCACCTATTAGCATGCTGAATGAGCAGTTCTTC. It is translated as CASSPPISMLNEQFF.

The sample holds one count of this clone. V and J are TRBV7-3 and TRBJ2-3, with D hard to call. V lost 2 bases to trimming and J lost 0 bases, with 9 bases between them. The CDR3 has 15 amino acids. The germline V gene has CDR1 SGHTA and CDR2 FQGTGA. The CDR3 loop reads CASSLCTESTDTQYF. CDR3 sequence (DNA): TGTGCCAGCAGCTTATGTACAGAGAGCACAGATACGCAGTATTTT.

This clone was detected once. The chain combines TRBV15 with TRBJ2-3; 8 bases agree with TRBD1. The CDR3 length is 16 residues. V was clipped by 3 bases and J by 4 bases; unmatched bases: 9. CDR1 LNHNV and CDR2 YYDKDF come from the germline V gene (reference sequence). In DNA, the CDR3 is TGTGCCACCAGCAGGTACCAGGGGGCCGGAGCAGATACGCAGTATTTT. Protein product: CATSRYQGAGADTQYF.

The chain combines TRBV25-1 with TRBJ1-2; 7 nucleotides align to TRBD1. V was clipped by 0 bases and J by 7 bases; unmatched bases: 5. Looked up from germline, CDR1 is MGHDK and CDR2 is SYGVNS. This CDR3 region has 14 residues. This CDR3 reads CASSEYKGGSGYTF. The DNA for the CDR3 is TGTGCCAGCAGTGAATATAAAGGGGGCAGTGGCTACACCTTC.

This clone has only one observation. The chain links TRBV6-2 or TRBV6-3 to TRBJ2-7, with TRBD2 matching 7 bases. CDR3 length: 15 amino acids. Germline lookup yields CDR1 MNHEY and CDR2 SVGEGT. J gave up 3 bases and V 3 bases, and 8 bases lay outside the gene matches. CDR3 DNA sequence: TGTGCCAGCAGTTATTCGCTAGCGGCTTACTACGAGCAGTACTTC. Translated: CASSYSLAAYYEQYF.

The chain is built from TRBV19 and TRBJ2-5; tentative D call: TRBD1 (6 bases). In germline, CDR1 is LNHDA, CDR2 SQIVND (reference sequence). V gave up 6 bases and J gave up 2 bases, with 13 bases separating them. This CDR3 region has 14 residues. CDR3 loop: CASSLQGIQETQYF. In nucleotides, the CDR3 is TGTGCCAGTAGCTTACAGGGCATTCAAGAGACCCAGTACTTC.

V usage is TRBV3-1 (or the pseudogene TRBV3-2) and J usage is TRBJ1-3; 7 nucleotides match TRBD1. V was pared by 2 bases and J by 9 bases, with 7 bases of the junction left unmatched. This CDR3 contains 14 residues. The germline V gene has CDR1 LGHDT and CDR2 YNNKEL (reference sequence). CDR3 protein: CASSQYGDSVTIYF. CDR3 nucleotide sequence: TGTGCCAGCAGCCAATATGGGGACAGTGTCACCATATATTTT.

This chain uses TRBV6-1 with TRBJ1-2, with D maybe TRBD1 (5 bases). Trimming removed 2 bases from V and 7 bases from J, with 20 bases in between. CDR3 length: 16 amino acids. Germline loops: CDR1 MNHNS, CDR2 SASEGT. The CDR3 nucleotides are TGTGCCAGCAGTGAAAGAGTAGGCAGGGTCCACAGTGGCTACACCTTC. This translates into CASSERVGRVHSGYTF.

The chain recombines TRBV19 with TRBJ2-1; D unclear. The CDR3 runs 12 residues. Germline CDR1 LNHDA, CDR2 SQIVND (reference sequence). V lost 3 bases to trimming and J lost 15 bases, with 15 bases between them. The CDR3 DNA follows: TGTGCCAGTAGTATCAACACTATAGGTCCGTTCTTC. Encoded protein: CASSINTIGPFF.

Notes on this clone: An end of the junction differs from the germline gene, which may be a read error. The V gene is TRBV7-7, the J gene TRBJ2-7; 8 bases line up with TRBD1. The V gene's germline CDR1 is SSHAT and CDR2 FNYEAQ (reference sequence). The CDR3 is made up of 15 amino acids. The CDR3 nucleotides read TGTGCTAGCAGCTTAGACGGGACAGGTACCTACGAGCAGTACTTC. Residues: CASSLDGTGTYEQYF.

The chain links TRBV6-1 to TRBJ2-7; D remains unclear. Germline CDR1 reads MNHNS; CDR2 reads SASEGT. V was cut by 0 bases and J by 7 bases, with 10 bases left in between. There are 13 residues in the CDR3. The CDR3 coding sequence is TGTGCCAGCAGTGAAGCGCGCCGGAGTGAGCAGTACGTC. This encodes CASSEARRSEQYV.

The chain is built from TRBV6-1 and TRBJ2-6; D remains ambiguous. V was trimmed by 3 bases and J by 5 bases, leaving 8 bases between them. The germline gives CDR1 MNHNS, CDR2 SASEGT. CDR3 length: 14 amino acids. Written as DNA, the CDR3 is TGTGCCAGCAGTGAGGCGGTTAGGGCCAACGTCCTGACTTTC. This translates into CASSEAVRANVLTF.

The chain uses TRBV2 and TRBJ1-6; perhaps TRBD1 as D (6 bases). This CDR3 contains 17 residues. CDR1 and CDR2 (germline): SNHLY, FYNNEI. Trimming removed 6 bases at V and 4 bases at J, with 19 bases between. The CDR3 DNA sequence: TGTGCCAGCAGGGGAGTGACAGGTCTCGGTTATAATTCACCCCTCCACTTT. This codes for CASRGVTGLGYNSPLHF.

This clone came up once. The CDR3 DNA reads TGTGCCAGCAGCGCGGGGGGACTAGCGGGAGCCGCGAACACCGGGGAGCTGTTTTTT. Its protein product is CASSAGGLAGAANTGELFF. This chain connects TRBV7-6 to TRBJ2-2; 14 bases are a match to TRBD2. From germline, CDR1 is SGHVS and CDR2 FNYEAQ. V was clipped by 5 bases and J by 0 bases; unmatched bases: 8. This CDR3 is 19 amino acids long. Filled out from reference TRBV7-6 and TRBJ2-2, the complete variable domain reads GAGVSQSPRYKVTKRGQDVALRCDPISGHVSLYWYRQALGQGPEFLTYFNYEAQQDKSGLPNDRFSAERPEGSISTLTIQRTEQRDSAMYRCASSAGGLAGAANTGELFFGEGSRLTVL.

The J gene is TRBJ1-1, the V gene TRBV6-4; possibly TRBD1 for D (6 bases). The ends were cut back, 5 bases at V and 4 bases at J, with 14 bases in the middle. The CDR3 runs to 14 residues. Per germline, CDR1 MRHNA and CDR2 SNTAGT. Here the CDR3 reads CASSLTGKGTEAFF. DNA for the CDR3: TGTGCCAGCAGTCTCACAGGGAAGGGCACTGAAGCTTTCTTT.

The V and J genes are TRBV7-3 and TRBJ1-6; no clear D gene. Trimming removed 2 bases from V and 6 bases from J, with 8 bases in between. Germline V CDR1 and CDR2: SGHTA, FQGTGA. The CDR3 runs 14 residues. The CDR3, as DNA: TGTGCCAGCAGCTTAGGAGGGCCTAATTCACCCCTCCACTTT. Protein product: CASSLGGPNSPLHF.

V is TRBV28 and J is TRBJ1-6, with 8 bases matching TRBD1. Trimming at V came to 9 bases and at J to 9 bases, leaving 7 bases not matched to a gene. Germline CDR1 and CDR2: MDHEN and SYDVKM. The CDR3 runs to 13 residues. CDR3 residues: CASKTGEGSPLHF. The DNA for the CDR3 is TGTGCCAGTAAGACAGGGGAAGGTTCACCCCTCCACTTT. The variable domain in full, with the rest retrieved from reference TRBV28 and TRBJ1-6, is DVKVTQSSRYLVKRTGEKVFLECVQDMDHENMFWYRQDPGLGLRLIYFSYDVKMKEKGDIPEGYSVSREKKERFSLILESASTNQTSMYLCASKTGEGSPLHFGNGTRLTVT.

V and J are TRBV10-1 and TRBJ1-2, with TRBD1 as a possible D gene (5 bases). Trimming took off 8 bases at V and 7 bases at J, with 17 bases between the two ends. Germline V lookup: CDR1 WNHNN, CDR2 SYGVQD (reference sequence). CDR3 length equals 13 residues. CDR3 bases: TGCGCCAGCTCGGCCCGGAGGGGTGGTGGCTACACCTTC. Translated: CASSARRGGGYTF.

This clone appeared a single time. This chain links TRBV19 with TRBJ2-1; unclear D gene. V was clipped by 7 bases and J by 6 bases, with 19 bases between them. This CDR3 has 15 amino acids. CDR1 and CDR2 (germline): LNHDA, SQIVND (reference sequence). CDR3 coding DNA: TGTGCCAGTACCCTAGACGTAGTCCCAAGCAATGAGCAGTTCTTC. This gives the protein CASTLDVVPSNEQFF.

V is TRBV2 and J is TRBJ1-1, with TRBD1 as a possible D gene (5 bases). Trimming left V 5 bases short and J 1 base short, with 23 bases between. From germline, CDR1 is SNHLY and CDR2 FYNNEI. CDR3 size: 18 residues. CDR3 DNA: TGTGCCAGCAGTTCATCTAGGTTAGGACACAGGTCGAACACTGAAGCTTTCTTT. This sequence encodes CASSSSRLGHRSNTEAFF.

CDR3 region: CASSSLPAGHYEQYV. CDR3 nucleotides: TGTGCCAGCAGTTCCCTCCCGGCAGGACACTACGAGCAGTACGTC. The chain has TRBV28 and TRBJ2-7, with a tentative D call TRBD1 (5 bases). V was shortened by 4 bases and J by 3 bases, with 16 bases between the two germline ends. The CDR3 contains 15 residues. Looked up from germline, CDR1 is MDHEN and CDR2 is SYDVKM.

In its sample, this clone was seen a few times. The chain employs TRBV5-8 and TRBJ1-1; D is undetermined. The ends were cut back, 0 bases at V and 3 bases at J, with 6 bases in the middle. This CDR3 comprises 13 residues. The germline V gene has CDR1 SGHTS and CDR2 YDEGEE. CDR3 region: CASSLGPDTEAFF. The CDR3 DNA follows: TGTGCCAGCAGCTTGGGTCCGGACACTGAAGCTTTCTTT.